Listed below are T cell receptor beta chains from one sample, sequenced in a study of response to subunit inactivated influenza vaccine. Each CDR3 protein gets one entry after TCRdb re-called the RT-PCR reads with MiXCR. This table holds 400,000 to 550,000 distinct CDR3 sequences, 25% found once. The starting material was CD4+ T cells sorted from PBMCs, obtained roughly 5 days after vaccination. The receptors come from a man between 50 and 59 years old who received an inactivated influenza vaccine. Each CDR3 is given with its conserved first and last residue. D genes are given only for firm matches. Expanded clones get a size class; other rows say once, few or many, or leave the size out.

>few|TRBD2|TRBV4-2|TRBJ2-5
CASSQGLAGEETQYF
TGCGCCAGCAGCCAGGGACTAGCGGGTGAAGAGACCCAGTACTTC
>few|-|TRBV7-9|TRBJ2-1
CASSESNEQFF
TGTGCCAGCAGCGAGTCCAATGAGCAGTTCTTC
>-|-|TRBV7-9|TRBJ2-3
CASSPARGASTDTQYF
TGTGCCAGCAGCCCAGCCCGGGGGGCTAGCACAGATACGCAGTATTTT
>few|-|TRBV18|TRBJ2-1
CASSPQGDSYNEQFF
TGTGCCAGCTCACCACAGGGGGACTCCTACAATGAGCAGTTCTTC
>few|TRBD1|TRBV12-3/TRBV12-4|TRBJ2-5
CASSLVATGGFQETQYF
TGTGCCAGCAGTTTGGTCGCGACAGGGGGGTTCCAAGAGACCCAGTACTTC
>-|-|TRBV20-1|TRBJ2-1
CSARDQAGRNEQFF
TGCAGTGCTAGAGATCAGGCGGGGAGGAATGAGCAGTTCTTC
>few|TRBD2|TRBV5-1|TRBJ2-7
CASSPVIDSGVDYEQYF
TGCGCCAGCAGCCCCGTAATTGATAGCGGGGTAGATTACGAGCAGTACTTC
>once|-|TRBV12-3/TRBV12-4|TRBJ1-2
CASSFNSLNYGYTF
TGTGCCAGCAGTTTTAACAGTCTTAACTATGGCTACACCTTC
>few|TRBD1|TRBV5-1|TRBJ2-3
CASSSGQDSTDTQYF
TGCGCCAGCAGCTCGGGACAGGATAGCACAGATACGCAGTATTTT
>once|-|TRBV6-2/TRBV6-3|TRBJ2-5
CASSSSQVQETQYF
TGTGCCAGCAGTTCCTCCCAGGTTCAAGAGACCCAGTACTTC
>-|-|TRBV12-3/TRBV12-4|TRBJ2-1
CAISDPFTSGGRPYNEQFF
TGTGCCATCTCAGATCCCTTCACCAGCGGAGGTCGGCCCTACAATGAGCAGTTCTTC
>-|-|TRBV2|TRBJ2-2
CASTRALGNTGELFF
TGTGCCAGCACTAGGGCATTAGGGAACACCGGGGAGCTGTTTTTT
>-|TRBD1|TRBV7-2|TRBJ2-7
CASTPSDRVYEQYF
TGTGCCAGCACCCCCAGTGACAGGGTATACGAGCAGTACTTC
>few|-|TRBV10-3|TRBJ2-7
CAISESATYEQYF
TGTGCCATCAGTGAGTCGGCAACCTACGAGCAGTACTTC
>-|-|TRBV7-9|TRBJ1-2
CASSLVPGDVYGYTF
TGTGCCAGCAGCTTAGTTCCAGGGGACGTCTATGGCTACACCTTC
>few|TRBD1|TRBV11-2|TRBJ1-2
CASSVGGSGYGYTF
TGTGCCAGCAGCGTAGGGGGCTCTGGCTATGGCTACACCTTC
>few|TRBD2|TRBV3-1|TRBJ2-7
CASSQGTSGSQYF
TGTGCCAGCAGCCAGGGGACTAGCGGGAGTCAGTACTTC
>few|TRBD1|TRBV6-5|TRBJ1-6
CASSYRDRGDSPLHF
TGTGCCAGCAGTTACAGAGACAGGGGCGATTCACCCCTCCACTTT
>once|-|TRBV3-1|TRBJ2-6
CASSQDFGKSQHSGANVLTF
TGTGCCAGCAGCCAAGACTTTGGGAAAAGCCAGCACTCTGGGGCCAACGTCCTGACTTTC
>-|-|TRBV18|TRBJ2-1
CASSPAELPYNEQFF
TGTGCCAGCTCACCAGCGGAACTGCCCTACAATGAGCAGTTCTTC
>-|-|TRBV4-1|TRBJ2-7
CASSQDSAIEQYF
TGCGCCAGCAGCCAAGATTCGGCAATCGAGCAGTACTTC
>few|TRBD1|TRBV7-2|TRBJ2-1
CASSLRGQGLFF
TGTGCCAGCAGCTTAAGGGGACAGGGGCTTTTCTTC
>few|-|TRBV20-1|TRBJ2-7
CSAREGGILEQYF
TGCAGTGCTAGAGAAGGGGGTATTCTCGAGCAGTACTTC
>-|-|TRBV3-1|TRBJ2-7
CASSRQRGSTQEQYF
TGTGCCAGCAGCCGCCAGAGGGGTAGTACCCAGGAGCAGTACTTC
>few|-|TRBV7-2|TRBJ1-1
CASSLGRQGYTEAFF
TGTGCCAGCAGCTTAGGGCGTCAGGGGTACACTGAAGCTTTCTTT
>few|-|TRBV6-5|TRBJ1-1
CASSYVRGVDTEAFF
TGTGCCAGCAGTTACGTCAGGGGTGTGGACACTGAAGCTTTCTTT
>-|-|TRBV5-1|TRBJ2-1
CASSSIALDEQFF
TGCGCCAGCAGCTCAATAGCGTTGGATGAGCAGTTCTTC